This T cell receptor (beta chain) was recorded in a study of T cell responses to AZD1222 COVID-19 vaccine. General study results and limits: Among spike-specific TCRs, nearly half reportedly target unmutated variant regions.

This table comes from immunoSEQ multiplex PCR, and its TCRdb copy is limited to in-frame clones, with some not included. Of 180,000 or so clones listed, 92% are singletons. A note on this clone: Its antigen remains unknown.

The germline CDR1 and CDR2 sequences are LGHNA and YNFKEQ. CDR3 length equals 16 residues. V dropped 1 base and J dropped 14 bases, with 21 bases sitting between them. This sequence joins TRBV4-2 and TRBJ1-6, with D maybe TRBD1 (5 bases). Sequencing used peripheral blood, obtained 28 days after the second AZD1222 dose. The receptor was derived from an adult who received the AZD1222 COVID-19 vaccine. The CDR3 bases are TGTGCCAGCAGCCAAGGAACCCCCCAGGGAGCCGGGGCCCTCCACTTT. Its translation is CASSQGTPQGAGALHF.